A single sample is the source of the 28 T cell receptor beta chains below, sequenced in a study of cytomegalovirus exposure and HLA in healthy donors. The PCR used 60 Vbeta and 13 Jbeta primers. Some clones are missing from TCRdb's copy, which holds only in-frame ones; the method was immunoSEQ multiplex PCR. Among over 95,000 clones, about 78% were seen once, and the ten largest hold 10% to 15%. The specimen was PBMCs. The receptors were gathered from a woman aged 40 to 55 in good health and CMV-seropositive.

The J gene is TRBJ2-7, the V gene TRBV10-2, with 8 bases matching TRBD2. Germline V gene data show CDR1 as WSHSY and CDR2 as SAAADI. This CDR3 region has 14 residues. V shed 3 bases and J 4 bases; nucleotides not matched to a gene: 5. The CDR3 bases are TGCGCCAGCAGTGACCCCGGGGGGGTATACGAGCAGTACTTC. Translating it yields CASSDPGGVYEQYF.

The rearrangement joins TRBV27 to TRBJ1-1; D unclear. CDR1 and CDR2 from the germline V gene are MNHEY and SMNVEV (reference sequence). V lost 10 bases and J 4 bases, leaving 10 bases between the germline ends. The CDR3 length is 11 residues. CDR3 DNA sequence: TGTGCCACCCGAGGGTTCACTGAAGCTTTCTTT. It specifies CATRGFTEAFF.

The CDR3 sequence: CASSSPGQNYEQYF. CDR3 sequence (DNA): TGTGCCAGCAGTTCCCCGGGACAGAACTACGAGCAGTACTTC. The rearrangement links TRBV6-6 to TRBJ2-7; 7 positions agree with TRBD1. The V gene's germline CDR1 is MNHNY and CDR2 SVGAGI (reference sequence). This CDR3 is 14 amino acids long. The junction had 6 bases not matched to a gene; V was cut back by 4 bases and J by 3 bases.

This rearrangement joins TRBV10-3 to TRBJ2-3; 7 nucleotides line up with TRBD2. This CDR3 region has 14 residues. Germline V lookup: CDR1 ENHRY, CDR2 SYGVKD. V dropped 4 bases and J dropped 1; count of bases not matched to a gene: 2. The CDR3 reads CAISVSGGTDTQYF. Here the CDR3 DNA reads TGTGCCATCAGTGTCAGCGGGGGCACAGATACGCAGTATTTT.

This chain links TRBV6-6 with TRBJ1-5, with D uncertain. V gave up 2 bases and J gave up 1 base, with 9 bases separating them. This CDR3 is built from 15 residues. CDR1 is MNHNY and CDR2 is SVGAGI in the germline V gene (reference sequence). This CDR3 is CASSYGQTSNQPQHF. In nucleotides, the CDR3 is TGTGCCAGCAGTTACGGGCAAACCAGCAATCAGCCCCAGCATTTT.

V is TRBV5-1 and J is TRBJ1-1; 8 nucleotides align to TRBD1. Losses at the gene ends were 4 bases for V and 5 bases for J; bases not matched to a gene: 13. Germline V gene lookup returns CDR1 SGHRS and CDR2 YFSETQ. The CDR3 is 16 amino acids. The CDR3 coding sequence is TGCGCCAGCAGCCCTACCGACAGGGGTATACGGACTGAAGCTTTCTTT. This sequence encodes CASSPTDRGIRTEAFF.

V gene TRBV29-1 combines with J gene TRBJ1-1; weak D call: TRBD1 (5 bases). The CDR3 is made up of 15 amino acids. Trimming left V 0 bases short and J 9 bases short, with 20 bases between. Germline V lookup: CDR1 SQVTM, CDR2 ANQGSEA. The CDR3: CSVEDLPGQPNKAFF. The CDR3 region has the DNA TGCAGCGTTGAAGATCTGCCAGGGCAGCCTAATAAAGCTTTCTTT.

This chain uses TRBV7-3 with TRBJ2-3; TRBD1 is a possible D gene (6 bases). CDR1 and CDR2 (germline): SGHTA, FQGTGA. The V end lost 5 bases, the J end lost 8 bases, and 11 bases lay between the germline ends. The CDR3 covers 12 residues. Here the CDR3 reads CASSLGGGTQYF. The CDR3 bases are TGTGCCAGCAGCCTAGGGGGTGGTACGCAGTATTTT.

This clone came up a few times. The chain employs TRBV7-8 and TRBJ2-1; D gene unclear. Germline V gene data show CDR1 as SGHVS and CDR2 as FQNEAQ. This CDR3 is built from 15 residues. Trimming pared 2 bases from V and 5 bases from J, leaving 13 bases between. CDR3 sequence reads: CASSLLPARDNEQFF. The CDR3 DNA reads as TGTGCCAGCAGCTTATTGCCAGCCCGGGACAATGAGCAGTTCTTC.

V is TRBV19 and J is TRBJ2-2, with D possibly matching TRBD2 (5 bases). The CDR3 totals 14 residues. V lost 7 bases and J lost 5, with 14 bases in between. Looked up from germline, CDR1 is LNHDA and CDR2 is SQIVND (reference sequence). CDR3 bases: TGTGCCAGTACCGAGAGGGTTGGAACCGGGGAGCTGTTTTTT. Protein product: CASTERVGTGELFF.

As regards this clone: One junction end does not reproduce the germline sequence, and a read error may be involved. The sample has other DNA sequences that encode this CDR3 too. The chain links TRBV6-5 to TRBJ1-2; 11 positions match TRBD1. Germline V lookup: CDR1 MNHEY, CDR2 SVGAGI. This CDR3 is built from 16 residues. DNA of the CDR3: TGTGCCACCAGTTACTGGGTTGGACAGGGGGCGCCGGGCTACACCTTC. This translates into CATSYWVGQGAPGYTF.

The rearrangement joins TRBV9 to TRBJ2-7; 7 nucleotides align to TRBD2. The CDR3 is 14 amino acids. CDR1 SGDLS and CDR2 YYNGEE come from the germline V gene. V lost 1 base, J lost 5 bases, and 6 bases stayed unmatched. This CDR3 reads CASSVLGGFNEQYF. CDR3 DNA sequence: TGTGCCAGCAGCGTACTCGGGGGGTTTAACGAGCAGTACTTC.

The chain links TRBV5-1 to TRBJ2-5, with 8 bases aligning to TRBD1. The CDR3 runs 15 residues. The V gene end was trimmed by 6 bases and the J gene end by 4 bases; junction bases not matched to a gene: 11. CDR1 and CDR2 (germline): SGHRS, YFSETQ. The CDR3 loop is CASKGQGARVETQYF. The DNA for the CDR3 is TGCGCCAGCAAGGGGCAGGGGGCGCGGGTAGAGACCCAGTACTTC.

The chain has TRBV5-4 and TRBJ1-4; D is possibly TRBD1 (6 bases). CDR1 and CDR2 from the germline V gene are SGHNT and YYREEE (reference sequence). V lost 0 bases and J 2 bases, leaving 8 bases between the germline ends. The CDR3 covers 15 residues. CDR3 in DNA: TGTGCCAGCAGCTTGGTAGGACAGACTAATGAAAAACTGTTTTTT. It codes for CASSLVGQTNEKLFF. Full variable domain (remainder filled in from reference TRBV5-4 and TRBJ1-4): ETGVTQSPTHLIKTRGQQVTLRCSSQSGHNTVSWYQQALGQGPQFIFQYYREEENGRGNFPPRFSGLQFPNYSSELNVNALELDDSALYLCASSLVGQTNEKLFFGSGTQLSVL.

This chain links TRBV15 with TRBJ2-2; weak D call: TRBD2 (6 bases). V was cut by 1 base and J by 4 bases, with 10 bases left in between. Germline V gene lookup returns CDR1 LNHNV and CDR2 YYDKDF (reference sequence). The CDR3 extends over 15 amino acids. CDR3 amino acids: CATSRARGFTGELFF. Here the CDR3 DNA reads TGTGCCACCAGCAGAGCCCGGGGGTTCACCGGGGAGCTGTTTTTT. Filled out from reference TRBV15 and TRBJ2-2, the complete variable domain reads DAMVIQNPRYQVTQFGKPVTLSCSQTLNHNVMYWYQQKSSQAPKLLFHYYDKDFNNEADTPDNFQSRRPNTSFCFLDIRSPGLGDTAMYLCATSRARGFTGELFFGEGSRLTVL.

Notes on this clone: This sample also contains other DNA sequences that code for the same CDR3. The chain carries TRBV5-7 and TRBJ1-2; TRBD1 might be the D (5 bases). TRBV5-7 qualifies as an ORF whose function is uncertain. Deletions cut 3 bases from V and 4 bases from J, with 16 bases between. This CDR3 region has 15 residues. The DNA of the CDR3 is TGTGCCAGCAGCTCGGGGCAGGGAGGCAGCTATGGCTACACCTTC. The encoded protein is CASSSGQGGSYGYTF.

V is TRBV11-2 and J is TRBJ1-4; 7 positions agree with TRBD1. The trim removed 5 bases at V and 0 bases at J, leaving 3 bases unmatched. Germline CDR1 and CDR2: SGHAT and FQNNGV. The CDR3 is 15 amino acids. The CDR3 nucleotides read TGTGCCAGCAGCCTAACAGGGGCAACTAATGAAAAACTGTTTTTT. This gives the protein CASSLTGATNEKLFF.

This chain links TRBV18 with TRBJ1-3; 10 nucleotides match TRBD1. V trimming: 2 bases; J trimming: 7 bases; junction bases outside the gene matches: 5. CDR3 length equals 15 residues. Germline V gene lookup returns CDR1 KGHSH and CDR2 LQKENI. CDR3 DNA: TGTGCCAGCTCACCAGGGACAGGGGCCTTGAACACCATATATTTT. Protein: CASSPGTGALNTIYF.

CDR3 region: CASSSGQEDGYTF. In DNA, the CDR3 is TGCGCCAGCAGCTCTGGACAGGAAGATGGCTACACCTTC. The rearrangement links TRBV5-1 to TRBJ1-2; 7 bases fit TRBD1. The germline V gene encodes CDR1 SGHRS and CDR2 YFSETQ. Trimming at V came to 3 bases and at J to 6 bases, leaving 5 bases not matched to a gene. The CDR3 is made up of 13 amino acids.

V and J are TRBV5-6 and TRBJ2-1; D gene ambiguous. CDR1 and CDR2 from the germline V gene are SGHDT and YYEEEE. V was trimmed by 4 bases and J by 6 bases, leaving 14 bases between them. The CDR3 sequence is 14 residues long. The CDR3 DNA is TGTGCCAGCAGCCACAGAGCTGAGAGCAATGAGCAGTTCTTC. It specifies CASSHRAESNEQFF.

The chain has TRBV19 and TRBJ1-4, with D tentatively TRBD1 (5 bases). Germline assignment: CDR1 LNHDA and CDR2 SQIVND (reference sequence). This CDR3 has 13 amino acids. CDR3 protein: CATWSGTNEKLFF. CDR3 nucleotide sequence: TGTGCTACTTGGTCAGGGACTAATGAAAAACTGTTTTTT.

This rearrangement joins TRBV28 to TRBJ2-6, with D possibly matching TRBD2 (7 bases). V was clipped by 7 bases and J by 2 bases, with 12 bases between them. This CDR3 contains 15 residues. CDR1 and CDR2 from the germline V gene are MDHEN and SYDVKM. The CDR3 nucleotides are TGTGCCAGCACCCGAGGGGGGGCTGGGGCCAACGTCCTGACTTTC. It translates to CASTRGGAGANVLTF. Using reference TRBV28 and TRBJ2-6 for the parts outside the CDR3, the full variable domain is DVKVTQSSRYLVKRTGEKVFLECVQDMDHENMFWYRQDPGLGLRLIYFSYDVKMKEKGDIPEGYSVSREKKERFSLILESASTNQTSMYLCASTRGGAGANVLTFGAGSRLTVL.

For the CDR3, the DNA is TGTGCTAGTGGCTCCGGGACAGGTCGTACTAGCACAGATACGCAGTATTTT. This encodes CASGSGTGRTSTDTQYF. The rearrangement joins TRBV12-5 to TRBJ2-3; 8 bases match TRBD1. The CDR3 has 17 amino acids. The V gene's germline CDR1 is LGHNT and CDR2 FRNRAP. The trim removed 6 bases at V and 0 bases at J, leaving 11 bases unmatched.

CDR3 sequence reads: CASSLYPGLAETQYF. The CDR3 bases are TGTGCCAGCAGCCTTTACCCGGGACTGGCGGAGACCCAGTACTTC. This rearrangement joins TRBV6-1 to TRBJ2-5; possible D gene TRBD2, 6 bases. CDR1 MNHNS and CDR2 SASEGT come from the germline V gene. Trimming took off 6 bases at V and 5 bases at J, with 19 bases between the two ends. This CDR3 comprises 15 residues.

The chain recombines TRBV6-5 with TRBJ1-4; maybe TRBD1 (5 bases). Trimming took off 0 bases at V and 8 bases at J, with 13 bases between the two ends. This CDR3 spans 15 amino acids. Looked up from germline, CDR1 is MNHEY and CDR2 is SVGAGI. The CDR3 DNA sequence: TGTGCCAGCAGTTACTCGAGGCAGGGTAGGGAAAAACTGTTTTTT. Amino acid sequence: CASSYSRQGREKLFF.

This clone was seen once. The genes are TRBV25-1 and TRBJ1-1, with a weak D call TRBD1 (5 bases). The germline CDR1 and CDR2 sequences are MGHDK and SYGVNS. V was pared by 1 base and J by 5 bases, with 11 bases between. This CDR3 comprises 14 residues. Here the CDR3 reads CASSEWGVGTEAFF. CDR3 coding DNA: TGTGCCAGCAGTGAATGGGGGGTGGGGACTGAAGCTTTCTTT. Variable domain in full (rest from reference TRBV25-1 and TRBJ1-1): EADIYQTPRYLVIGTGKKITLECSQTMGHDKMYWYQQDPGMELHLIHYSYGVNSTEKGDLSSESTVSRIRTEHFPLTLESARPSHTSQYLCASSEWGVGTEAFFGQGTRLTVV.

The DNA for the CDR3 is TGTGCCAGCAGCCCCGGGGGGGGAAACACCATATATTTT. Protein sequence: CASSPGGGNTIYF. V gene TRBV7-3 combines with J gene TRBJ1-3; maybe TRBD1 (5 bases). The CDR3 covers 13 residues. Trimming removed 5 bases at V and 4 bases at J, with 9 bases between. Germline CDR1 SGHTA, CDR2 FQGTGA.

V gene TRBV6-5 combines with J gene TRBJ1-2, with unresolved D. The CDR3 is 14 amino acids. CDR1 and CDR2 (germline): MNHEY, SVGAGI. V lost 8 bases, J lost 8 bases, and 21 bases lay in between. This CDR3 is CASSPSGRGLGYTF. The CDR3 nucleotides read TGTGCCAGCTCCCCCTCCGGTCGGGGTTTGGGCTACACCTTC.